The 30 T cell receptor beta chains given below trace back to one sample, sequenced in a study of T cell responses to AZD1222 COVID-19 vaccine (dated by TCRdb to the early 2020s). The receptor library was made with the immunoSEQ multiplex PCR assay. Here the immuneACCESS table is served through TCRdb, limited to in-frame sequences with V and J called. Missing clones are a known gap in these copies; in checked studies unresolved V genes cover under half, and the rest lacks a known reason. Within this sample are about 150,000 clones, with 88% of them counted one time only. The ten largest clonotypes hold about 7% of the sample. Interpreted using the paper, the time point label stands for: sample from adult after SARS-CoV-2 infection, after symptom onset. Specimen: peripheral blood, collected after recovery from COVID-19. These TCRs come from an adult who had recovered from COVID-19.

CDR3 bases: TGTGCCAGTAGTATCGGCCGGTTTCCCGGCTACACCTTC. Protein: CASSIGRFPGYTF. This rearrangement joins TRBV19 to TRBJ1-2; D gene unclear. Trimming removed 3 bases from V and 8 bases from J, with 13 bases in between. This CDR3 is built from 13 residues. Germline V lookup: CDR1 LNHDA, CDR2 SQIVND (reference sequence).

The chain has TRBV2 and TRBJ2-7; 7 bases match TRBD1. Losses at the gene ends were 7 bases for V and 3 bases for J; bases not matched to a gene: 6. Germline loops: CDR1 SNHLY, CDR2 FYNNEI. This CDR3 region has 13 residues. The CDR3 here is CASKQDRLYEQYF. The CDR3 nucleotides are TGTGCCAGCAAGCAGGACAGGCTCTACGAGCAGTACTTC. The entire variable domain, with the rest obtained from reference TRBV2 and TRBJ2-7, is as follows: EPEVTQTPSHQVTQMGQEVILRCVPISNHLYFYWYRQILGQKVEFLVSFYNNEISEKSEIFDDQFSVERPDGSNFTLKIRSTKLEDSAMYFCASKQDRLYEQYFGPGTRLTVT.

The chain couples TRBV5-1 to TRBJ2-7, with D perhaps matching TRBD1 or TRBD2 (7 bases each). Trimming took 7 bases from V and 3 from J, leaving 14 bases between them. Germline CDR1 is SGHRS and CDR2 is YFSETQ. This CDR3 has 13 amino acids. DNA of the CDR3: TGCGCCAGCGGCAGGGGGGGAAGCTACGAGCAGTACTTC. It yields the protein CASGRGGSYEQYF.

The chain is built from TRBV7-9 and TRBJ2-1; D might be TRBD1 or TRBD2, each matching 5 bases. Trimming cost V 9 bases and J 0 bases, with 18 bases left between them. Germline CDR1 and CDR2: SEHNR and FQNEAQ (reference sequence). This CDR3 has 16 residues. CDR3 in DNA: TGTGCCAGTGGGGGATCGGGGTCCAGCTCCTACAATGAGCAGTTCTTC. Protein: CASGGSGSSSYNEQFF.

Concerning this clone: Distinct nucleotide sequences in the sample also encode this CDR3. This chain joins TRBV5-4 and TRBJ1-2, with D possibly TRBD1 on 6 matching bases. V was shortened by 0 bases and J by 7 bases, with 10 bases between the two germline ends. CDR3 length: 13 residues. The germline gives CDR1 SGHNT, CDR2 YYREEE (reference sequence). The CDR3 loop is CASSLAGAGGYTF. The CDR3 DNA sequence: TGTGCCAGCAGCTTGGCAGGGGCTGGTGGCTACACCTTC.

The chain links TRBV6-2 or TRBV6-3 to TRBJ2-5; 16 bases line up with TRBD2. J lost 5 bases, V lost 1 base, and 7 bases had no gene match. The CDR3 loop spans 18 amino acids. Germline CDR1 and CDR2: MNHEY and SVGEGT. CDR3 protein: CASSYFGTSGGAEETQYF. The CDR3 nucleotides read TGTGCCAGCAGTTACTTTGGGACTAGCGGGGGGGCTGAGGAGACCCAGTACTTC.

The V and J genes are TRBV19 and TRBJ1-5; 8 bases agree with TRBD1. Per germline, CDR1 LNHDA and CDR2 SQIVND (reference sequence). The CDR3 totals 13 residues. V shed 7 bases, J shed 9 bases, and the junction held 8 bases outside the gene matches. This chain's CDR3 is CASNQGAVGPQHF. As DNA, the CDR3 is TGTGCCAGTAACCAGGGGGCAGTAGGGCCCCAGCATTTT.

The J gene is TRBJ2-7, the V gene TRBV11-2; a weak D match, TRBD2 (6 bases). This CDR3 has 14 amino acids. The ends were cut back, 7 bases at V and 5 bases at J, with 18 bases in the middle. CDR1 is SGHAT, CDR2 FQNNGV, per germline. CDR3 coding DNA: TGTGCCAGCACGCTCCCCACTAGCTACCACGAGCAGTACTTC. It translates to CASTLPTSYHEQYF.

The chain carries TRBV5-1 and TRBJ2-5; D may match TRBD1 or TRBD2 (6 bases each). The V end lost 4 bases, the J end lost 1 base, and 11 bases lay between the germline ends. The CDR3 consists of 14 residues. The germline V gene has CDR1 SGHRS and CDR2 YFSETQ. In DNA form, the CDR3 reads TGCGCCAGCAGCCCCGGGGGCAGCCAAGAGACCCAGTACTTC. Its protein product is CASSPGGSQETQYF.

The V call is TRBV7-2, the J call TRBJ2-3; D not certain. The CDR3 is made up of 16 amino acids. Germline CDR1 and CDR2: SGHTA and FQGNSA. Trimming took off 5 bases at V and 1 base at J, with 16 bases between the two ends. The CDR3 DNA is TGTGCCAGCAGCCCGAGAGCGCGCCGTGGCACAGATACGCAGTATTTT. Amino acids: CASSPRARRGTDTQYF.

The chain combines TRBV19 with TRBJ1-1; 8 bases agree with TRBD1. V shed 4 bases, J shed 5 bases, and the junction held 12 bases outside the gene matches. Looked up from germline, CDR1 is LNHDA and CDR2 is SQIVND (reference sequence). The CDR3 is 16 amino acids. For the CDR3, the DNA is TGTGCCAGTAGTACCTCAGGGGGCAGGATGGTAACTGAAGCTTTCTTT. The encoded protein is CASSTSGGRMVTEAFF. The full variable domain, its missing parts supplied by reference TRBV19 and TRBJ1-1, is DGGITQSPKYLFRKEGQNVTLSCEQNLNHDAMYWYRQDPGQGLRLIYYSQIVNDFQKGDIAEGYSVSREKKESFPLTVTSAQKNPTAFYLCASSTSGGRMVTEAFFGQGTRLTVV.

V and J are TRBV5-1 and TRBJ1-6; TRBD1 is a possible D gene (6 bases). Trimming cost V 1 base and J 10 bases, with 12 bases left between them. The germline CDR1 and CDR2 sequences are SGHRS and YFSETQ. The CDR3 sequence is 14 residues long. In DNA form, the CDR3 reads TGCGCCAGCAGCTTGTCAGGGGACGGGTCACCCCTCCACTTT. Its protein is CASSLSGDGSPLHF.

V is TRBV28 and J is TRBJ2-3, with 8 bases matching TRBD1. The J segment lost 2 bases and the V segment lost 4 bases, leaving 8 bases of the junction unmatched. This CDR3 region has 16 residues. Germline CDR1 is MDHEN and CDR2 is SYDVKM. CDR3 sequence (DNA): TGTGCCAGCAGTTCTATCGGGACAGGTCCCACAGATACGCAGTATTTT. Its translation: CASSSIGTGPTDTQYF.

The gene calls are TRBV5-6 and TRBJ1-2; D call uncertain. Looked up from germline, CDR1 is SGHDT and CDR2 is YYEEEE. This CDR3 is 12 amino acids long. V lost 2 bases, J lost 7 bases, and 9 bases lay in between. The CDR3, as DNA: TGTGCCAGCAGCTTTGGCGGGTCTGGCTACACCTTC. Its protein product is CASSFGGSGYTF. Using reference TRBV5-6 and TRBJ1-2 for the parts outside the CDR3, the full variable domain is DAGVTQSPTHLIKTRGQQVTLRCSPKSGHDTVSWYQQALGQGPQFIFQYYEEEERQRGNFPDRFSGHQFPNYSSELNVNALLLGDSALYLCASSFGGSGYTFGSGTRLTVV.

The V call is TRBV5-5, the J call TRBJ1-2, with TRBD1 as a possible D gene (6 bases). Between the trimmed V and J ends, which lost 0 bases and 2 bases, there was a span of 11 bases. Germline-derived CDR1 and CDR2 are SGHKS and YYEKEE (reference sequence). The CDR3 consists of 15 residues. CDR3 sequence (DNA): TGTGCCAGCAGCTTGGGACAGGCGCGAAACTATGGCTACACCTTC. Translating it yields CASSLGQARNYGYTF.

The chain combines TRBV20-1 with TRBJ2-7, with TRBD2 identical over 8 bases. The J segment lost 0 bases and the V segment lost 3 bases, leaving 1 base of the junction unmatched. The germline V gene has CDR1 DFQATT and CDR2 SNEGSKA (reference sequence). The CDR3 covers 13 residues. This CDR3 is CSASSGASYEQYF. For the CDR3, the DNA is TGCAGTGCTAGTAGCGGGGCCTCCTACGAGCAGTACTTC.

The V and J genes are TRBV9 and TRBJ1-1; a possible D gene is TRBD1 (5 bases). Trimming shortened V by 0 bases and J by 10 bases, and 13 bases separated the two germline ends. The germline CDR1 and CDR2 sequences are SGDLS and YYNGEE. This CDR3 comprises 13 residues. The CDR3: CASSVAGRDRAFF. CDR3 sequence (DNA): TGTGCCAGCAGCGTAGCGGGAAGGGACCGAGCTTTCTTT.

V and J are TRBV5-1 and TRBJ2-3; 11 bases fit TRBD2. V dropped 0 bases and J dropped 6; count of bases not matched to a gene: 9. CDR3 size: 17 residues. In germline, CDR1 is SGHRS, CDR2 YFSETQ. The DNA of the CDR3 is TGCGCCAGCAGCTTGGAACTAGCGGGGGTGGGGTCGGATACGCAGTATTTT. Translation: CASSLELAGVGSDTQYF.

Concerning this clone itself: The sample contains more than one DNA sequence encoding this CDR3. The chain has TRBV2 and TRBJ1-4, with D possibly being TRBD1 (6 bases). Germline V gene lookup returns CDR1 SNHLY and CDR2 FYNNEI. V was shortened by 7 bases and J by 5 bases, with 8 bases between the two germline ends. The CDR3 extends over 12 amino acids. The CDR3 loop reads CASNRANEKLFF. The CDR3 bases are TGTGCCAGCAACAGGGCGAATGAAAAACTGTTTTTT.

CDR3 bases: TGTGCCAGCAGCAAAGAGCGCAGGGGGAGCTCCTACGAGCAGTACTTC. It codes for CASSKERRGSSYEQYF. The chain has TRBV21-1 and TRBJ2-7; TRBD1 is the table's D call and was not checked against the DNA. TRBV21-1 is labeled a pseudogene. This CDR3 has 16 residues.

The genes are TRBV6-1 and TRBJ1-1; D remains ambiguous. Germline V lookup: CDR1 MNHNS, CDR2 SASEGT. V was trimmed by 0 bases and J by 1 base, leaving 12 bases between them. The CDR3 covers 16 residues. The CDR3 region has the DNA TGTGCCAGCAGTGAAGCGCTTGGCCGGGCGAACACTGAAGCTTTCTTT. Amino acids: CASSEALGRANTEAFF.

This clone has only a few counts. V is TRBV18 and J is TRBJ2-7; 8 bases fit TRBD1. CDR3 size: 13 residues. The germline V gene has CDR1 KGHSH and CDR2 LQKENI. V lost 5 bases and J lost 2; bases outside the gene matches: 2. The CDR3 bases are TGTGCCAGCTCATCGGACAGGGCCTACGAGCAGTACTTC. Residues: CASSSDRAYEQYF.

The chain joins TRBV5-6 to TRBJ1-2; weak D call: TRBD1 (6 bases). This CDR3 is built from 11 residues. Germline-derived CDR1 and CDR2 are SGHDT and YYEEEE. V lost 8 bases and J lost 4, with 9 bases in between. The CDR3 region has the DNA TGTGCCAGTCAGGGGACCTATGGCTACACCTTC. It is translated as CASQGTYGYTF.

The rearrangement links TRBV29-1 to TRBJ1-1; possibly TRBD1 for D (5 bases). Trimming removed 7 bases from V and 4 bases from J, with 16 bases in between. The CDR3 spans 13 residues. CDR1 and CDR2 (germline): SQVTM, ANQGSEA. DNA of the CDR3: TGCAGCGCCCAGCAGGGTGGGGGCACTGAAGCTTTCTTT. This encodes CSAQQGGGTEAFF. Filled out from reference TRBV29-1 and TRBJ1-1, the complete variable domain reads SAVISQKPSRDICQRGTSLTIQCQVDSQVTMMFWYRQQPGQSLTLIATANQGSEATYESGFVIDKFPISRPNLTFSTLTVSNMSPEDSSIYLCSAQQGGGTEAFFGQGTRLTVV.

The chain links TRBV9 to TRBJ2-6, with D hard to call. Germline CDR1 and CDR2: SGDLS and YYNGEE. This CDR3 has 14 residues. CDR3 sequence reads: CPSPGSSGANVLTF. In nucleotides, the CDR3 is TGTCCGTCACCGGGTAGCTCTGGGGCCAACGTCCTGACTTTC.

The chain is built from TRBV18 and TRBJ1-6; D may be TRBD1 (5 bases). V lost 6 bases and J 8 bases, leaving 14 bases between the germline ends. This CDR3 region has 14 residues. The germline CDR1 and CDR2 sequences are KGHSH and LQKENI. For the CDR3, the DNA is TGTGCCAGCTCCCCCACAGGAGTGGATTCACCCCTCCACTTT. Amino acids: CASSPTGVDSPLHF. Drawing the rest from reference TRBV18 and TRBJ1-6, the complete variable domain is NAGVMQNPRHLVRRRGQEARLRCSPMKGHSHVYWYRQLPEEGLKFMVYLQKENIIDESGMPKERFSAEFPKEGPSILRIQQVVRGDSAAYFCASSPTGVDSPLHFGNGTRLTVT.

This sequence joins TRBV3-1 (or the pseudogene TRBV3-2) and TRBJ2-3; 15 bases fit TRBD2. The V gene end was trimmed by 0 bases and the J gene end by 0 bases; junction bases not matched to a gene: 10. The CDR3 has 21 residues. Germline CDR1 is LGHDT and CDR2 is YNNKEL (reference sequence). CDR3 DNA: TGTGCCAGCAGCCAAGAGCCCCGCGGACTAGCGGGGGGGATTAGCACAGATACGCAGTATTTT. It specifies CASSQEPRGLAGGISTDTQYF.

This clone was detected a few times. The chain combines TRBV27 with TRBJ2-3; D remains unclear. Germline assignment: CDR1 MNHEY and CDR2 SMNVEV (reference sequence). V shed 8 bases and J shed 1 base, with 16 bases lying between them. This CDR3 comprises 15 residues. Written as DNA, the CDR3 is TGTGCCAGCGCGTCGAGCAGAACGCGCACAGATACGCAGTATTTT. Protein sequence: CASASSRTRTDTQYF.

The chain carries TRBV6-2 or TRBV6-3 and TRBJ1-5, with a weak D call TRBD1 (6 bases). Trimming removed 7 bases at V and 10 bases at J, with 23 bases between. Germline V gene sequence: CDR1 MNHEY, CDR2 SVGEGT. The CDR3 has 15 amino acids. The CDR3: CASTPAFRGLGPQHF. Written as DNA, the CDR3 is TGTGCCAGCACCCCCGCGTTTAGGGGGTTAGGACCCCAGCATTTT.

This chain joins TRBV7-2 and TRBJ1-2, with D hard to call. This CDR3 comprises 14 residues. Germline-derived CDR1 and CDR2 are SGHTA and FQGNSA. Trimming shortened V by 3 bases and J by 4 bases, and 12 bases separated the two germline ends. The CDR3 nucleotides read TGTGCCAGCAGCTTCACTGGGCTATCCTATGGCTACACCTTC. Its translation is CASSFTGLSYGYTF.